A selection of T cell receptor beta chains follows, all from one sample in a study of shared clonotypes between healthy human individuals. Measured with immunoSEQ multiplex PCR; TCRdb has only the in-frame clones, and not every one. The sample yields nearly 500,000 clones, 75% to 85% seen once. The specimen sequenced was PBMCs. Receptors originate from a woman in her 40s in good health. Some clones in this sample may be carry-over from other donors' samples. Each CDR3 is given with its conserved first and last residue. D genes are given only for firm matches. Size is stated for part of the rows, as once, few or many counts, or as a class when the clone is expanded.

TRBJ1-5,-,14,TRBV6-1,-,CASNTNGRDQPQHF,TGTGCCAGCAACACTAACGGGCGGGATCAGCCCCAGCATTTT
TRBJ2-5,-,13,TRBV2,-,CASRQVPQETQYF,TGTGCCAGCCGGCAGGTACCACAAGAGACCCAGTACTTC
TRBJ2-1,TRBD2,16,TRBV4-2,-,CASSQAGTSGYNEQFF,TGTGCCAGCAGCCAAGCCGGGACTAGCGGCTACAATGAGCAGTTCTTC
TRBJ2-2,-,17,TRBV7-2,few,CASSLMSGGHGTGELFF,TGTGCCAGCAGCTTGATGTCCGGGGGTCATGGCACCGGGGAGCTGTTTTTT
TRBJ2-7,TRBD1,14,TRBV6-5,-,CASRTGTGSYEQYF,TGTGCCAGCAGGACCGGGACAGGGTCCTACGAGCAGTACTTC
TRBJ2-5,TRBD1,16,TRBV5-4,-,CASSPRDRGGKETQYF,TGTGCCAGCAGTCCACGAGACAGGGGAGGAAAAGAGACCCAGTACTTC
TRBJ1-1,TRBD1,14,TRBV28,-,CASSSRGQNTEAFF,TGTGCCAGCAGTTCGAGGGGGCAAAACACTGAAGCTTTCTTT
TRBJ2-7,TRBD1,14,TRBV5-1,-,CASSRTGDSYEQYF,TGCGCCAGTTCAAGGACAGGGGACTCCTACGAGCAGTACTTC
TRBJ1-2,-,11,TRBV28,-,CASSRVYGYTF,TGTGCCAGCAGTCGGGTGTATGGCTACACCTTC
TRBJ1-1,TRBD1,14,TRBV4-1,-,CASSQEVTGGSAFF,TGCGCCAGCAGCCAAGAGGTCACAGGGGGGTCAGCTTTCTTT
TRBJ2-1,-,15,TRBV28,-,CASSVGEVEYNEQFF,TGTGCCAGCAGTGTAGGGGAGGTTGAGTACAATGAGCAGTTCTTC
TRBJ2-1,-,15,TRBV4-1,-,CASSQGLPALDEQFF,TGCGCCAGCAGCCAAGGGTTGCCAGCATTAGATGAGCAGTTCTTC
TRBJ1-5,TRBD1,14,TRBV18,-,CASSLDRANQPQHF,TGTGCCAGCTCACTTGACAGGGCCAATCAGCCCCAGCATTTT
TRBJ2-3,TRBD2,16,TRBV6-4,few,CASSENSGSPTDTQYF,TGTGCCAGCAGTGAAAATAGCGGGAGCCCCACAGATACGCAGTATTTT
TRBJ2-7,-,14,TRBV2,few,CASTQRDGAYEQYF,TGTGCCAGCACCCAAAGGGACGGAGCCTACGAGCAGTACTTC
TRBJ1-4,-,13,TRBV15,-,CATSRDQNEKLFF,TGTGCCACCAGCAGAGATCAGAATGAAAAACTGTTTTTT
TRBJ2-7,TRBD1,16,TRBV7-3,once,CASSPKPMGQAAEQYF,TGTGCCAGCAGCCCCAAGCCTATGGGACAGGCGGCCGAGCAGTACTTC
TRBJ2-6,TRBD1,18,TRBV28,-,CASSLPGTGMAGANVLTF,TGTGCCAGCAGTTTGCCCGGGACAGGGATGGCTGGGGCCAACGTCCTGACTTTC
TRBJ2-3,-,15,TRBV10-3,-,CAITRGGVGTDTQYF,TGTGCCATCACCAGGGGGGGCGTAGGGACAGATACGCAGTATTTT
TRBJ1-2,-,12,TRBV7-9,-,CASSGDVYGYTF,TGTGCCAGCAGCGGGGACGTCTATGGCTACACCTTC
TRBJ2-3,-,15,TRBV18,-,CASSPGGAGTDTQYF,TGTGCCAGCTCACCAGGGGGCGCGGGCACAGATACGCAGTATTTT
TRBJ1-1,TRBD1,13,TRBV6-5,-,CASRQGGGAEAFF,TGTGCCAGCAGACAGGGGGGGGGCGCTGAAGCTTTCTTT
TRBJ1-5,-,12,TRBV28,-,CASTWGGQPQHF,TGTGCCAGCACCTGGGGGGGCCAGCCCCAGCATTTT
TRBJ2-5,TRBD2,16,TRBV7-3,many,CASSRTAGGPQETQYF,TGTGCCAGCAGCCGAACAGCGGGAGGGCCCCAAGAGACCCAGTACTTC
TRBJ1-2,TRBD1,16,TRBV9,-,CASSVDTGATYRGYTF,TGTGCCAGCAGCGTAGATACAGGGGCGACCTATAGAGGCTACACCTTC
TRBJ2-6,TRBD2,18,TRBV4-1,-,CASSRGLAGTSGANVLTF,TGCGCCAGCAGCCGGGGACTAGCGGGGACCTCTGGGGCCAACGTCCTGACTTTC
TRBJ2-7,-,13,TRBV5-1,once,CASSSLRRDEQYF,TGCGCCAGCAGCTCCCTTAGGAGGGACGAGCAGTACTTC
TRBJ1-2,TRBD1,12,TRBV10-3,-,CAISPTGSGYTF,TGTGCCATCAGCCCGACAGGGAGCGGCTACACCTTC
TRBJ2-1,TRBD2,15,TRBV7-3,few,CASSLTLSGSGEQFF,TGTGCCAGCAGCTTAACGCTTAGCGGGAGTGGGGAGCAGTTCTTC
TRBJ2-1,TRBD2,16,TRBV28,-,CASSQSGTSGNNEQFF,TGTGCCAGCAGCCAATCCGGGACTAGCGGAAACAATGAGCAGTTCTTC
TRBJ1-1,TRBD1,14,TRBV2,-,CASSAEGAHTEAFF,TGTGCCAGCAGTGCGGAGGGGGCGCATACTGAAGCTTTCTTT
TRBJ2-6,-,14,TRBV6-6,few,CASSSFIGANVLTF,TGTGCCAGCAGTTCGTTTATCGGGGCCAACGTCCTGACTTTC
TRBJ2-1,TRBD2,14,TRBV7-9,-,CASSFLAVGGEQFF,TGTGCCAGCAGCTTTCTAGCGGTGGGAGGTGAGCAGTTCTTC
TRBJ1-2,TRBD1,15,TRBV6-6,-,CASSYPGTASYGYTF,TGTGCCAGCAGTTACCCTGGGACAGCTTCCTATGGCTACACCTTC
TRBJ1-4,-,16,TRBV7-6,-,CASSRAQGIRREKLFF,TGTGCCAGCAGCCGCGCCCAAGGGATTAGGAGAGAAAAACTGTTTTTT
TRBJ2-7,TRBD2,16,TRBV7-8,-,CASSLVGLAGVGEQYF,TGTGCCAGCAGCTTAGTTGGGCTAGCGGGAGTAGGCGAGCAGTACTTC
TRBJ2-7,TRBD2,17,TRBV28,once,CASSLGAWAGGPYEQYF,TGTGCCAGCAGTTTAGGGGCATGGGCGGGAGGTCCCTACGAGCAGTACTTC
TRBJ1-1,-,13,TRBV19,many,CASSIGMNTEAFF,TGTGCCAGTAGTATAGGAATGAACACTGAAGCTTTCTTT
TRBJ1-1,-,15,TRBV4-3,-,CASSQGAGGNTEAFF,TGCGCCAGCAGCCAAGGGGCTGGGGGGAACACTGAAGCTTTCTTT
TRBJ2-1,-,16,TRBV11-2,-,CASSLDVAVSYNEQFF,TGTGCCAGCAGCTTAGACGTTGCGGTCTCCTACAATGAGCAGTTCTTC
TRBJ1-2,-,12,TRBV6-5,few,CASRRQSYGYTF,TGTGCCAGCAGACGCCAGAGCTATGGCTACACCTTC